Following are 29 T cell receptor beta chains from one sample sequenced in a study of shared clonotypes between healthy human individuals. The naive CD8 subset, CD45RO-negative cells positively selected for CCR7, excluded terminally differentiated effector memory CD45RA+ cells. This table comes from immunoSEQ multiplex PCR, and its TCRdb copy is limited to in-frame clones, with some not included. The table lists about 700,000 clones, 92% of them singletons, with 20% to 25% in the top ten. The source material was naive CD8+ T cells sorted from blood. The source is a young man in good health.

The chain joins TRBV7-8 to TRBJ2-5, with 7 bases matching TRBD2. Trimming took 5 bases from V and 3 from J; bases not matched to a gene: 6. Germline V gives CDR1 SGHVS, CDR2 FQNEAQ. CDR3 length: 14 residues. Written as DNA, the CDR3 is TGTGCCAGCAGCCCTGCCCGGGGGGAAGAGACCCAGTACTTC. Protein product: CASSPARGEETQYF.

V usage is TRBV13 and J usage is TRBJ2-5; D gene unclear. This CDR3 is built from 14 residues. Looked up from germline, CDR1 is PRHDT and CDR2 is FYEKMQ (reference sequence). Trimming removed 0 bases from V and 3 bases from J, with 8 bases in between. CDR3 DNA sequence: TGTGCCAGCAGCTTAGGCCGGCCAGAAGAGACCCAGTACTTC. Its translation is CASSLGRPEETQYF.

This chain uses TRBV11-2 with TRBJ2-1, with D tentatively TRBD1 (6 bases). Trimming took 6 bases from V and 3 from J, leaving 15 bases between them. Germline assignment: CDR1 SGHAT and CDR2 FQNNGV. This CDR3 is built from 15 residues. CDR3 protein: CASSWGRGIYNEQFF. CDR3 DNA: TGTGCCAGCAGTTGGGGCAGGGGTATCTACAATGAGCAGTTCTTC.

The rearrangement joins TRBV30 to TRBJ1-1; D gene ambiguous. Trimming stripped 1 base from V and 3 bases from J, with 9 bases between. The CDR3 length is 13 residues. Germline V lookup: CDR1 GTSNPN, CDR2 SVGIG (reference sequence). As DNA, the CDR3 is TGTGCCTGGAGTGACGAGGGTCACACTGAAGCTTTCTTT. Protein: CAWSDEGHTEAFF.

The J gene is TRBJ2-1, the V gene TRBV9; 10 bases are shared with TRBD2. This CDR3 comprises 15 residues. Looked up from germline, CDR1 is SGDLS and CDR2 is YYNGEE. With 2 bases clipped from V and 5 bases from J, the junction kept 4 bases outside the gene matches. The CDR3 is CASSVQGLANNEQFF. In DNA form, the CDR3 reads TGTGCCAGCAGCGTCCAGGGACTAGCGAACAATGAGCAGTTCTTC.

The genes are TRBV5-1 and TRBJ1-2, with D possibly matching TRBD1 (5 bases). The CDR3 sequence is 15 residues long. CDR1 and CDR2 (germline): SGHRS, YFSETQ. Trimming removed 0 bases from V and 5 bases from J, with 14 bases in between. The CDR3 sequence is CASSLGGETRYGYTF. The CDR3 DNA follows: TGCGCCAGCAGCTTGGGAGGGGAAACCCGATATGGCTACACCTTC. The whole variable domain, remainder taken from reference TRBV5-1 and TRBJ1-2, is KAGVTQTPRYLIKTRGQQVTLSCSPISGHRSVSWYQQTPGQGLQFLFEYFSETQRNKGNFPGRFSGRQFSNSRSEMNVSTLELGDSALYLCASSLGGETRYGYTFGSGTRLTVV.

This chain uses TRBV5-4 with TRBJ2-1, with D possibly being TRBD2 (6 bases). The ends were cut back, 2 bases at V and 4 bases at J, with 13 bases in the middle. This CDR3 spans 15 amino acids. CDR1 and CDR2 (germline): SGHNT, YYREEE (reference sequence). CDR3 sequence: CASSLWGGGYNEQFF. The CDR3 bases are TGTGCCAGCAGCTTATGGGGTGGAGGGTACAATGAGCAGTTCTTC. The whole variable domain, remainder taken from reference TRBV5-4 and TRBJ2-1, is ETGVTQSPTHLIKTRGQQVTLRCSSQSGHNTVSWYQQALGQGPQFIFQYYREEENGRGNFPPRFSGLQFPNYSSELNVNALELDDSALYLCASSLWGGGYNEQFFGPGTRLTVL.

The chain carries TRBV5-1 and TRBJ1-1, with D possibly TRBD1 on 5 matching bases. The germline V gene encodes CDR1 SGHRS and CDR2 YFSETQ. The V end was cut by 4 bases, the J end by 2 bases, with 18 bases between. The CDR3 has 16 amino acids. For the CDR3, the DNA is TGCGCCAGCAGCGACGTTAAGACAGACGGAAACACTGAAGCTTTCTTT. This translates into CASSDVKTDGNTEAFF.

The CDR3 sequence is CASTATPGEDTQYF. DNA of the CDR3: TGTGCCAGCACCGCAACACCAGGGGAAGATACGCAGTATTTT. This chain connects TRBV7-9 to TRBJ2-3; maybe TRBD1 (6 bases). This CDR3 spans 14 amino acids. V was cut by 7 bases and J by 5 bases, with 16 bases left in between. The germline CDR1 and CDR2 sequences are SEHNR and FQNEAQ (reference sequence).

The rearrangement uses TRBV6-5 and TRBJ2-1; 10 bases map to TRBD1. The CDR3 has 15 residues. The germline V gene encodes CDR1 MNHEY and CDR2 SVGAGI. V trimming: 0 bases; J trimming: 7 bases; junction bases outside the gene matches: 3. CDR3: CASSYSGTGVNEQFF. The DNA of the CDR3 is TGTGCCAGCAGTTACTCAGGGACAGGGGTGAATGAGCAGTTCTTC.

This chain links TRBV5-5 with TRBJ2-7, with 7 bases identical to TRBD1. V lost 3 bases to trimming and J lost 2 bases; unmatched junction nucleotides: 2. CDR3 size: 13 residues. Germline CDR1 is SGHKS and CDR2 is YYEKEE (reference sequence). For the CDR3, the DNA is TGTGCCAGCAGCTCCGGGACAGCCTACGAGCAGTACTTC. This encodes CASSSGTAYEQYF.

The V call is TRBV27, the J call TRBJ1-2; TRBD1 might be the D (6 bases). The V end was cut by 2 bases, the J end by 5 bases, with 15 bases between. Germline values: CDR1 MNHEY, CDR2 SMNVEV (reference sequence). The length of the CDR3 is 15 residues. CDR3 coding DNA: TGTGCCAGCAGTTTAAATGTGCAGGGGAGATATGGCTACACCTTC. It translates to CASSLNVQGRYGYTF.

The chain carries TRBV2 and TRBJ2-3; D gene unclear. Germline loops: CDR1 SNHLY, CDR2 FYNNEI. V lost 2 bases, J lost 1 base, and 4 bases lay in between. There are 13 residues in the CDR3. CDR3 coding DNA: TGTGCCAGCAGTGAACCGGGCACAGATACGCAGTATTTT. This translates into CASSEPGTDTQYF.

CDR3 residues: CASTGGRGDSTDTQYF. The DNA of the CDR3 is TGTGCCAGCACTGGCGGGAGGGGGGATAGCACAGATACGCAGTATTTT. The chain recombines TRBV28 with TRBJ2-3; 9 positions agree with TRBD2. With V trimmed by 7 bases and J by 0 bases, 8 bases remained unmatched. The germline gives CDR1 MDHEN, CDR2 SYDVKM. There are 16 residues in the CDR3.

This chain links TRBV5-5 with TRBJ2-6; tentative D call: TRBD1 (6 bases). In germline, CDR1 is SGHKS, CDR2 YYEKEE (reference sequence). V shed 0 bases and J shed 0 bases, with 19 bases lying between them. CDR3 length: 20 amino acids. In nucleotides, the CDR3 is TGTGCCAGCAGCTTGGCAACCTACAGGGTGATAACCTCTGGGGCCAACGTCCTGACTTTC. It specifies CASSLATYRVITSGANVLTF.

The rearrangement uses TRBV6-5 and TRBJ1-1; D possibly corresponds to TRBD1 (5 bases). Germline CDR1 and CDR2: MNHEY and SVGAGI. Trimming took off 5 bases at V and 11 bases at J, with 24 bases between the two ends. The CDR3 runs to 15 residues. The CDR3 loop is CASSHVLKTGGNAFF. The CDR3 nucleotides are TGTGCCAGCAGTCACGTCCTCAAGACCGGGGGGAACGCTTTCTTT.

This chain links TRBV27 with TRBJ1-1; 8 positions match TRBD1. The junction had 5 bases not matched to a gene; V was cut back by 6 bases and J by 5 bases. This CDR3 contains 13 residues. From germline, CDR1 is MNHEY and CDR2 SMNVEV (reference sequence). DNA for the CDR3: TGTGCCAGCAGATACAGGGGGTTAACTGAAGCTTTCTTT. It encodes CASRYRGLTEAFF.

On this clone itself: This sample also contains other DNA sequences that code for the same CDR3. J is TRBJ1-5 and V is TRBV6-5; D unclear. In germline, CDR1 is MNHEY, CDR2 SVGAGI. Trimming pared 2 bases from V and 4 bases from J, leaving 6 bases between. The CDR3 runs to 13 residues. CDR3 nucleotides: TGTGCCAGCAGTTACGGTCAGAATCAGCCCCAGCATTTT. The encoded protein is CASSYGQNQPQHF.

This clone has only one observation. The genes are TRBV6-5 and TRBJ2-5; no reliable D call. CDR1 is MNHEY, CDR2 SVGAGI, per germline. The V end was cut by 0 bases, the J end by 5 bases, with 7 bases between. The CDR3 extends over 13 amino acids. The CDR3 loop reads CASSYSSGETQYF. The CDR3 DNA reads TGTGCCAGCAGTTACTCGAGTGGGGAGACCCAGTACTTC.

V gene TRBV11-1 combines with J gene TRBJ2-7; 10 nucleotides align to TRBD1. The CDR3 loop spans 15 amino acids. From germline, CDR1 is SGHAT and CDR2 FQDESV (reference sequence). With 6 bases clipped from V and 5 bases from J, the junction kept 10 bases outside the gene matches. The CDR3 DNA sequence: TGTGCCAGCAGTCGCCCGGGACAGGGGTTCCACGAGCAGTACTTC. Translating gives CASSRPGQGFHEQYF.

This clone was counted a single time. The chain recombines TRBV28 with TRBJ2-2; TRBD1 aligns across 7 bases. V shed 3 bases and J 7 bases; nucleotides not matched to a gene: 5. The germline V gene encodes CDR1 MDHEN and CDR2 SYDVKM. This CDR3 has 14 residues. The CDR3 loop is CASSFRQGIGELFF. CDR3 sequence (DNA): TGTGCCAGCAGTTTCAGACAGGGTATCGGGGAGCTGTTTTTT.

The chain combines TRBV19 with TRBJ1-5; 7 nucleotides match TRBD1. The CDR3 loop spans 15 amino acids. The J segment lost 4 bases and the V segment lost 3 bases, leaving 6 bases of the junction unmatched. Germline values: CDR1 LNHDA, CDR2 SQIVND (reference sequence). CDR3 amino acids: CASSMYRGSNQPQHF. In nucleotides, the CDR3 is TGTGCCAGTAGTATGTACAGGGGTAGTAATCAGCCCCAGCATTTT.

The J gene is TRBJ2-1, the V gene TRBV30; 12 bases are shared with TRBD2. J was trimmed by 0 bases and V by 8 bases; bases with no gene match: 11. Per the germline V gene, CDR1 is GTSNPN and CDR2 is SVGIG (reference sequence). This CDR3 has 17 amino acids. CDR3 in amino acids: CAGGLAGSLSSYNEQFF. The CDR3 DNA is TGTGCCGGGGGACTAGCGGGTTCTTTAAGCTCCTACAATGAGCAGTTCTTC. The full variable domain, in which reference TRBV30 and TRBJ2-1 provide the parts outside the CDR3, is SQTIHQWPATLVQPVGSPLSLECTVEGTSNPNLYWYRQAAGRGLQLLFYSVGIGQISSEVPQNLSASRPQDRQFILSSKKLLLSDSGFYLCAGGLAGSLSSYNEQFFGPGTRLTVL.

The chain joins TRBV28 to TRBJ2-7; TRBD2 is a possible D gene (6 bases). CDR1 and CDR2 from the germline V gene are MDHEN and SYDVKM. V was cut by 4 bases and J by 2 bases, with 12 bases left in between. The CDR3 loop spans 14 amino acids. CDR3 sequence (DNA): TGTGCCAGCAGTTCCTCGGACTATCCCTACGAGCAGTACTTC. Its translation: CASSSSDYPYEQYF.

The chain links TRBV27 to TRBJ2-3; 9 bases are shared with TRBD2. The CDR3 is made up of 16 amino acids. Unmatched junction bases numbered 5, after V lost 2 bases and J lost 2 bases. The V gene's germline CDR1 is MNHEY and CDR2 SMNVEV (reference sequence). The CDR3 coding sequence is TGTGCCAGCAGTTTAGTTGCGGGAGGGTACACAGATACGCAGTATTTT. The encoded protein is CASSLVAGGYTDTQYF.

This clone was seen only once. The CDR3 sequence: CAITTGQAWGTDTQYF. DNA for the CDR3: TGTGCCATCACCACCGGACAGGCATGGGGCACAGATACGCAGTATTTT. The rearrangement uses TRBV10-3 and TRBJ2-3; 7 nucleotides line up with TRBD1. This CDR3 is built from 16 residues. The junction had 11 bases not matched to a gene; V was cut back by 7 bases and J by 1 base. Per the germline V gene, CDR1 is ENHRY and CDR2 is SYGVKD.

This clone was found once. This chain joins TRBV5-5 and TRBJ1-3, with D unclear. Germline values: CDR1 SGHKS, CDR2 YYEKEE (reference sequence). The CDR3 is 15 amino acids. Trimming removed 1 base at V and 4 bases at J, with 12 bases between. This chain's CDR3 is CASSLSATWGNTIYF. For the CDR3, the DNA is TGTGCCAGCAGCTTGTCGGCAACCTGGGGAAACACCATATATTTT.

V and J are TRBV29-1 and TRBJ2-3; no definite D call. Germline V lookup: CDR1 SQVTM, CDR2 ANQGSEA. The CDR3 covers 15 residues. Trimming removed 7 bases from V and 3 bases from J, with 20 bases in between. CDR3 DNA sequence: TGCAGCGCCCGAATTAGCAGCCTGATGACAGATACGCAGTATTTT. Protein sequence: CSARISSLMTDTQYF.

The chain employs TRBV11-2 and TRBJ1-1; D not resolved. The V end lost 1 base, the J end lost 6 bases, and 15 bases lay between the germline ends. Germline V lookup: CDR1 SGHAT, CDR2 FQNNGV. There are 15 residues in the CDR3. The chain's CDR3 is CASSLVLGSSSEAFF. Written as DNA, the CDR3 is TGTGCCAGCAGCTTAGTATTGGGTTCGTCCTCTGAAGCTTTCTTT.